These 18 T cell receptor beta chains were sequenced from one sample in a study of T cell repertoires in cytomegalovirus infection. TCRdb ran MiXCR on the reads and lists one entry per CDR3 protein. The data show 480,000 or so distinct CDR3 sequences, 11% seen once. Material: PBMCs. The receptors originated from a human donor in good health (CMV status not recorded). Some clones in this sample may be carry-over from other donors' samples.

V usage is TRBV19 and J usage is TRBJ1-5; possible D gene TRBD1, 6 bases. The CDR3 sequence is 15 residues long. Germline values: CDR1 LNHDA, CDR2 SQIVND (reference sequence). V was clipped by 5 bases and J by 1 base, with 12 bases between them. CDR3 in amino acids: CASSGWTASNQPQHF. Written as DNA, the CDR3 is TGTGCCAGTAGTGGGTGGACAGCCAGCAATCAGCCCCAGCATTTT.

V usage is TRBV28 and J usage is TRBJ2-1; D gene unclear. CDR1 is MDHEN and CDR2 is SYDVKM in the germline V gene. This CDR3 spans 12 amino acids. The ends were cut back, 1 base at V and 10 bases at J, with 8 bases in the middle. The CDR3 sequence is CASSLSSWEQFF. CDR3 bases: TGTGCCAGCAGTTTATCCTCATGGGAGCAGTTCTTC.

This clonotype has a count of ten or more. V usage is TRBV12-3 or TRBV12-4 and J usage is TRBJ1-1; D gene unclear. This CDR3 has 12 amino acids. Trimming removed 2 bases from V and 7 bases from J, with 8 bases in between. DNA of the CDR3: TGTGCCAGCAGTTTATCGGGCGGTGAAGCTTTCTTT. Translation gives CASSLSGGEAFF.

This clonotype was seen many times. The chain carries TRBV20-1 and TRBJ1-5; 7 positions agree with TRBD1. The CDR3 has 13 residues. Germline V gene data show CDR1 as DFQATT and CDR2 as SNEGSKA (reference sequence). Trimming at V came to 2 bases and at J to 7 bases, leaving 5 bases not matched to a gene. The CDR3 DNA is TGCAGTGCTAGAAAGGTACAGGGGCAGCCCCAGCATTTT. Translating gives CSARKVQGQPQHF.

This clonotype was recorded at least ten times. This sequence joins TRBV4-1 and TRBJ2-2, with 7 bases identical to TRBD2. Germline lookup yields CDR1 MGHRA and CDR2 YSYEKL. V was pared by 4 bases and J by 3 bases, with 5 bases of the junction left unmatched. CDR3 size: 15 residues. Here the CDR3 reads CASSPLGRDTGELFF. The CDR3 region has the DNA TGCGCCAGCAGCCCCCTGGGGAGGGACACCGGGGAGCTGTTTTTT.

This clonotype was counted at least ten times. This chain connects TRBV9 to TRBJ2-1; the match to TRBD2 covers 7 bases. CDR1 and CDR2 (germline): SGDLS, YYNGEE. The J segment lost 2 bases and the V segment lost 2 bases, leaving 4 bases of the junction unmatched. This CDR3 is 15 amino acids long. This chain's CDR3 is CASSVSGAAYNEQFF. The CDR3 DNA follows: TGTGCCAGCAGCGTGAGCGGGGCTGCCTACAATGAGCAGTTCTTC.

This clonotype was counted ten times or more. This chain connects TRBV5-6 to TRBJ2-3; D is uncertain. Trimming pared 4 bases from V and 4 bases from J, leaving 16 bases between. Germline CDR1 and CDR2: SGHDT and YYEEEE. The CDR3 covers 15 residues. The CDR3 nucleotides are TGTGCCAGCAGCCCGGGTTTCGGCCCGTCAGATACGCAGTATTTT. Protein sequence: CASSPGFGPSDTQYF.

This clonotype occurred once. The chain joins TRBV2 to TRBJ2-2, with D hard to call. The germline CDR1 and CDR2 sequences are SNHLY and FYNNEI. The length of the CDR3 is 14 residues. The ends were cut back, 2 bases at V and 4 bases at J, with 8 bases in the middle. The CDR3 loop is CASSELDRTGELFF. The CDR3 DNA reads TGTGCCAGCAGTGAACTCGACCGCACCGGGGAGCTGTTTTTT.

This clonotype showed up many times. This chain's CDR3 is CASSPGLAGVNEQFF. The CDR3 coding sequence is TGTGCCAGCAGCCCGGGACTAGCGGGAGTGAATGAGCAGTTCTTC. This chain links TRBV7-3 with TRBJ2-1; TRBD2 aligns across 14 bases. V shed 5 bases, J shed 7 bases, and the junction held 4 bases outside the gene matches. Germline V gene lookup returns CDR1 SGHTA and CDR2 FQGTGA. The CDR3 runs 15 residues.

This clonotype occurred many times. The gene calls are TRBV7-2 and TRBJ2-7, with D possibly TRBD1 on 5 matching bases. This CDR3 is 14 amino acids long. Trimming cost V 4 bases and J 7 bases, with 17 bases left between them. CDR1 and CDR2 (germline): SGHTA, FQGNSA. This CDR3 reads CASSSMVGAGEQYF. For the CDR3, the DNA is TGTGCCAGCAGCTCCATGGTTGGAGCAGGGGAGCAGTACTTC.

This clonotype was counted at least ten times. Mismatch with germline at one junction end may stem from a read error. This rearrangement joins TRBV4-1 to TRBJ2-7, with 7 bases identical to TRBD2. The germline CDR1 and CDR2 sequences are MGHRA and YSYEKL. The CDR3 has 16 amino acids. CDR3 protein: CASSQAPGGRAYEQYF. In nucleotides, the CDR3 is TGTGCCAGCAGCCAAGCCCCTGGGGGGAGGGCTTACGAGCAGTACTTC.

A few counts support this clonotype. This chain joins TRBV20-1 and TRBJ1-1; 8 bases fit TRBD1. Germline V lookup: CDR1 DFQATT, CDR2 SNEGSKA (reference sequence). The CDR3 has 13 amino acids. The CDR3 region is CSKRGTGNTEAFF. CDR3 in DNA: TGCAGCAAGAGAGGGACAGGGAACACTGAAGCTTTCTTT.

This clonotype was seen ten or more times. V gene TRBV7-9 combines with J gene TRBJ2-5; 9 bases are shared with TRBD1. V shed 5 bases, J shed 1 base, and the junction held 5 bases outside the gene matches. This CDR3 has 15 amino acids. In germline, CDR1 is SEHNR, CDR2 FQNEAQ (reference sequence). CDR3 nucleotides: TGTGCCAGCAGCCTACCGGGACAGGGCCAAGAGACCCAGTACTTC. Its protein product is CASSLPGQGQETQYF.

This clonotype was counted ten times or more. The chain couples TRBV19 to TRBJ2-5, with a weak D call TRBD2 (6 bases). V lost 7 bases, J lost 2 bases, and 23 bases lay in between. The CDR3 runs 17 residues. Germline V gene lookup returns CDR1 LNHDA and CDR2 SQIVND (reference sequence). The CDR3 DNA follows: TGTGCCAGTAAGGCGGGAACATATGTGATGGGACAAGAGACCCAGTACTTC. Translation gives CASKAGTYVMGQETQYF. Combining the CDR3 with reference TRBV19 and TRBJ2-5 gives the whole variable domain DGGITQSPKYLFRKEGQNVTLSCEQNLNHDAMYWYRQDPGQGLRLIYYSQIVNDFQKGDIAEGYSVSREKKESFPLTVTSAQKNPTAFYLCASKAGTYVMGQETQYFGPGTRLLVL.

A few counts support this clonotype. This sequence joins TRBV19 and TRBJ1-1; no clear D. With 3 bases removed from V and 4 bases from J, the gap between germline ends came to 12 bases. Germline CDR1 LNHDA, CDR2 SQIVND (reference sequence). The CDR3 spans 14 residues. CDR3 nucleotides: TGTGCCAGTAGTATCGTCGTGCGCGGCACTGAAGCTTTCTTT. Translation: CASSIVVRGTEAFF.

Written as DNA, the CDR3 is TGCAGTGCTAGCGACAGGCTTGAGACCCAGTACTTC. It codes for CSASDRLETQYF. The V gene is TRBV20-1, the J gene TRBJ2-5, with D perhaps TRBD1 (6 bases). The germline V and J ends were trimmed by 3 bases and 5 bases, with 10 bases remaining between them. Germline CDR1 reads DFQATT; CDR2 reads SNEGSKA (reference sequence). This CDR3 has 12 amino acids.

This clonotype was detected many times. The chain links TRBV6-5 to TRBJ1-5; D remains ambiguous. The CDR3 extends over 13 amino acids. Per the germline V gene, CDR1 is MNHEY and CDR2 is SVGAGI. Trimming left V 3 bases short and J 5 bases short, with 8 bases between. In nucleotides, the CDR3 is TGTGCCAGCAGTTATGGCCCTGATCAGCCCCAGCATTTT. Protein: CASSYGPDQPQHF.

About this clonotype: One junction end disagrees with the germline gene, perhaps due to a read error. This chain connects TRBV24-1 to TRBJ2-7, with TRBD1 identical over 10 bases. CDR1 and CDR2 from the germline V gene are KGHDR and SFDVKD. The CDR3 has 16 residues. CDR3 in DNA: TGTGCCACCAGTGATCCTGGACAGGGGGGCTCCCACGAGCAGTACTTC. This translates into CATSDPGQGGSHEQYF.